The 2 T cell receptor beta chains reported below all come from one sample, sequenced in a study of cytomegalovirus exposure and HLA in healthy donors listed by TCRdb under 2017. The protocol used for the library was the immunoSEQ multiplex PCR assay. As stored in TCRdb, this immuneACCESS dataset retains in-frame rearrangements with V and J assigned. A fraction of the clones does not appear; measured against another copy, unresolved V genes explain less than half of the discrepancy, and the remainder lacks a known reason. Across this sample there are about 180,000 clones, with roughly 85% seen only once. The ten top clones hold approximately 15% of the sample. Sequencing was done on a sample of PBMCs. These receptors came from a man between 18 and 29 years old in good health and CMV-seropositive.

The chain carries TRBV5-4 and TRBJ2-1, with 9 bases lining up with TRBD2. Unmatched junction bases numbered 8, after V lost 0 bases and J lost 1 base. Germline CDR1 reads SGHNT; CDR2 reads YYREEE (reference sequence). There are 18 residues in the CDR3. CDR3 in DNA: TGTGCCAGCAGCTTGGGAAGCGGGGGGATGAGGTCCTACAATGAGCAGTTCTTC. Encoded protein: CASSLGSGGMRSYNEQFF.

The J gene is TRBJ2-7, the V gene TRBV6-1; weak D call: TRBD2 (5 bases). V was cut by 6 bases and J by 3 bases, with 9 bases left in between. CDR3 length: 12 amino acids. CDR1 is MNHNS and CDR2 is SASEGT in the germline V gene. CDR3 amino acids: CASRGEYYEQYF. Written as DNA, the CDR3 is TGTGCCAGCAGGGGAGAATACTACGAGCAGTACTTC.